The 13 T cell receptor beta chains presented below share a single source sample, sequenced in a study of cytomegalovirus exposure and HLA in healthy donors. Sequenced by immunoSEQ multiplex PCR; TCRdb stores in-frame clones only, minus some. The table shows 140,000 or so clones, with just over 90% occurring only once. Material for sequencing was PBMCs. Receptor source: a young man in good health and CMV-seronegative.

The CDR3 region is CASSLAGTGSYNEQFF. CDR3 DNA sequence: TGCGCCAGCAGCTTGGCCGGGACAGGGTCCTACAATGAGCAGTTCTTC. The chain carries TRBV5-1 and TRBJ2-1; TRBD1 aligns across 9 bases. CDR1 is SGHRS and CDR2 is YFSETQ in the germline V gene. After removal of 0 bases from V and 1 base from J, the junction contained 2 bases not matched to a gene. The CDR3 covers 16 residues.

CDR3 region: CASSSPRGAGVGDTQYF. The CDR3 region has the DNA TGTGCCAGCAGCTCCCCTCGCGGAGCGGGAGTCGGAGATACGCAGTATTTT. V gene TRBV9 combines with J gene TRBJ2-3, with TRBD2 matching 8 bases. The length of the CDR3 is 17 residues. The germline gives CDR1 SGDLS, CDR2 YYNGEE. Germline trimming cut 4 bases from V and 5 bases from J; bases unmatched to any gene: 15.

This clone is a singleton in its sample. The CDR3 loop is CASSPHEGATEAFF. The CDR3 DNA sequence: TGTGCCAGCAGCCCGCATGAAGGAGCCACTGAAGCTTTCTTT. V is TRBV9 and J is TRBJ1-1; D remains unclear. CDR1 SGDLS and CDR2 YYNGEE come from the germline V gene. CDR3 length: 14 residues. The germline V and J ends were trimmed by 4 bases and 4 bases, with 14 bases remaining between them.

This clone showed up just a few times. The V and J genes are TRBV6-5 and TRBJ1-3; D is possibly TRBD1 (5 bases). From germline, CDR1 is MNHEY and CDR2 SVGAGI. Trimming shortened V by 0 bases and J by 1 base, and 7 bases separated the two germline ends. The CDR3 has 15 residues. In DNA form, the CDR3 reads TGTGCCAGCAGTTACTCAGGGGCTTCTGGAAACACCATATATTTT. It translates to CASSYSGASGNTIYF.

Only one count was recorded for this clone. CDR3 loop: CASSEVFGTGNYGYTF. The CDR3 bases are TGTGCCAGCAGTGAAGTGTTCGGGACAGGAAACTATGGCTACACCTTC. The chain is built from TRBV6-1 and TRBJ1-2, with 8 bases aligning to TRBD1. The CDR3 covers 16 residues. The J segment lost 2 bases and the V segment lost 1 base, leaving 6 bases of the junction unmatched. Germline CDR1 and CDR2: MNHNS and SASEGT.

This chain connects TRBV7-8 to TRBJ1-1; D is undetermined. V was clipped by 3 bases and J by 2 bases, with 10 bases between them. The CDR3 contains 14 residues. Per the germline V gene, CDR1 is SGHVS and CDR2 is FQNEAQ. The CDR3 reads CASSFYRGNTEAFF. In nucleotides, the CDR3 is TGTGCCAGCAGCTTTTACCGGGGAAACACTGAAGCTTTCTTT.

The chain combines TRBV18 with TRBJ1-1, with D possibly TRBD1 on 5 matching bases. This CDR3 contains 13 residues. Trimming took off 8 bases at V and 4 bases at J, with 14 bases between the two ends. Per germline, CDR1 KGHSH and CDR2 LQKENI. The CDR3 coding sequence is TGTGCCAGCCCCAGGGTTCGTGGCACTGAAGCTTTCTTT. Translation gives CASPRVRGTEAFF. Full variable domain (rest looked up from reference TRBV18 and TRBJ1-1): NAGVMQNPRHLVRRRGQEARLRCSPMKGHSHVYWYRQLPEEGLKFMVYLQKENIIDESGMPKERFSAEFPKEGPSILRIQQVVRGDSAAYFCASPRVRGTEAFFGQGTRLTVV.

V is TRBV19 and J is TRBJ2-1, with D hard to call. The V end lost 1 base, the J end lost 0 bases, and 7 bases lay between the germline ends. CDR1 is LNHDA and CDR2 is SQIVND in the germline V gene (reference sequence). This CDR3 is 15 amino acids long. The CDR3, as DNA: TGTGCCAGTAGTATAGTTGCGGCCTCCTACAATGAGCAGTTCTTC. It codes for CASSIVAASYNEQFF.

The chain links TRBV9 to TRBJ2-1, with 12 bases lining up with TRBD2. V shed 3 bases and J 0 bases; nucleotides not matched to a gene: 4. The CDR3 is 17 amino acids. CDR1 and CDR2 from the germline V gene are SGDLS and YYNGEE. The CDR3 nucleotides read TGTGCCAGCAGCGCCCTAGCGGGGGGGTTCTCCTACAATGAGCAGTTCTTC. Protein sequence: CASSALAGGFSYNEQFF.

The V call is TRBV30, the J call TRBJ2-3; 8 bases match TRBD2. Germline lookup yields CDR1 GTSNPN and CDR2 SVGIG (reference sequence). J lost 3 bases, V lost 8 bases, and 13 bases had no gene match. CDR3 size: 15 residues. In DNA, the CDR3 is TGTGCCAGCTCCCGGGGGGGGGCTTTGACAGATACGCAGTATTTT. Amino acid sequence: CASSRGGALTDTQYF.

V usage is TRBV5-1 and J usage is TRBJ1-1, with D perhaps TRBD1 (5 bases). This CDR3 has 14 amino acids. Looked up from germline, CDR1 is SGHRS and CDR2 is YFSETQ. The V end lost 8 bases, the J end lost 3 bases, and 17 bases lay between the germline ends. CDR3 DNA sequence: TGCGCCAGTCGCCGGGCTTGGGGGGACACTGAAGCTTTCTTT. Translated: CASRRAWGDTEAFF.

The count of this clone is one. The chain links TRBV7-9 to TRBJ1-5, with TRBD1 matching 7 bases. The V and J ends lost 7 bases and 4 bases, in that order; junction bases with no gene match: 16. This CDR3 comprises 17 residues. Germline CDR1 is SEHNR and CDR2 is FQNEAQ (reference sequence). CDR3 in amino acids: CASTQSPGAGGNQPQHF. The CDR3 DNA reads TGTGCCAGCACCCAATCCCCTGGGGCAGGGGGTAATCAGCCCCAGCATTTT.

The J gene is TRBJ2-2, the V gene TRBV6-5, with TRBD2 as a possible D gene (5 bases). This CDR3 has 15 amino acids. The germline CDR1 and CDR2 sequences are MNHEY and SVGAGI. Trimming took 0 bases from V and 4 from J, leaving 9 bases between them. CDR3 in DNA: TGTGCCAGCAGTTACTCCGGGGTTGGCACCGGGGAGCTGTTTTTT. Protein sequence: CASSYSGVGTGELFF.